The 28 T cell receptor beta chains in this list originate from one sample, sequenced in a study of tumor-infiltrating lymphocytes in primary liver carcinoma. Co-extracted RNA and DNA came from 20-30 mg of unsorted bulk tissue. A primer matching the constant region was used to make TCR beta cDNA from approximately 0.45 ug of total RNA. Slightly modified ARM-PCR served as the procedure for the TCR beta libraries. These libraries came from three rounds of nested multiplex PCR. Researchers ran the first two PCR rounds for approximately 10 cycles each with TRBV1-TRBV30 forward primers and a C-beta reverse primer. In TCRdb, the multiplex PCR reads were re-called with MiXCR into one record per CDR3 protein. The sample lists about 200,000 distinct CDR3 sequences; around four fifths were seen once. The specimen was tumor tissue from primary liver carcinoma. The receptor source for this set is a man aged 40-55 years with primary liver carcinoma and hepatitis B virus infection.

For this clonotype: This may stem from a read error, because a much larger clone lies one nucleotide away. The rearrangement uses TRBV7-9 and TRBJ2-5; no clear D gene. Germline-derived CDR1 and CDR2 are SEHNR and FQNEAQ (reference sequence). Trimming shortened V by 3 bases and J by 2 bases, and 13 bases separated the two germline ends. CDR3 length: 15 amino acids. The CDR3 reads CASSLGMGLQETQYF. The DNA of the CDR3 is TGTGCCAGCAGCTTGGGAATGGGGTTACAAGAGACCCAGTACTTC. The entire variable domain, with the rest obtained from reference TRBV7-9 and TRBJ2-5, is as follows: DTGVSQNPRHKITKRGQNVTFRCDPISEHNRLYWYRQTLGQGPEFLTYFQNEAQLEKSRLLSDRFSAERPKGSFSTLEIQRTEQGDSAMYLCASSLGMGLQETQYFGPGTRLLVL.

About this clonotype itself: The junction departs from germline at one end; a sequencing error may be responsible. The chain uses TRBV6-5 and TRBJ1-5; perhaps TRBD1 as D (5 bases). Germline CDR1 MNHEY, CDR2 SVGAGI. CDR3 length: 13 residues. In DNA, the CDR3 is TGCGCCAGCGGGGACGGTAGCAATCAGCTCCAGCATTTT. Its protein is CASGDGSNQLQHF.

Remarks on this clonotype: An end of the junction does not agree with germline; a read error may underlie this. This rearrangement joins TRBV11-3 to TRBJ2-4; 8 bases are a match to TRBD2. CDR1 is SGHNT, CDR2 YENEEA, per germline. This CDR3 has 17 amino acids. The CDR3 DNA is TGTGCCAGTAGCTTTCCCGGGATTAGCGGGACCAGAAACGTTCAGTACTTC. This encodes CASSFPGISGTRNVQYF.

In the case of this clonotype: A read error may account for a junction end that differs from germline. The chain uses TRBV5-8 and TRBJ2-2; possibly TRBD2 for D (5 bases). CDR3 size: 17 residues. Germline loops: CDR1 SGHTS, CDR2 YDEGEE. The CDR3 DNA follows: TGTGCCAGCAGCCCTTGGGCGTCAGTCACTAACACCGGGAAGCTGTTTTTT. This encodes CASSPWASVTNTGKLFF.

A word on this clonotype: A much more abundant neighbour one base away suggests this may be a read error. The chain combines TRBV7-8 with TRBJ2-7; tentative D call: TRBD2 (6 bases). This CDR3 comprises 15 residues. Germline V gives CDR1 SGHVS, CDR2 FQNEAQ. This CDR3 is CASSLVRGRAYEQCF. The CDR3 nucleotides read TGTGCCAGCAGCTTAGTGCGGGGCCGGGCCTACGAGCAGTGCTTC.

Worth noting for this clonotype: The junction departs from germline at one end; a sequencing error may be responsible. The J gene is TRBJ1-3, the V gene TRBV30, with D uncertain. CDR1 and CDR2 from the germline V gene are GTSNPN and SVGIG (reference sequence). CDR3 size: 15 residues. The CDR3 nucleotides read TGTGCCTGGAAGTTTGGTCCTGGCGCTGGAAAAACCATATATTTT. Amino acid sequence: CAWKFGPGAGKTIYF.

The J gene is TRBJ2-2, the V gene TRBV6-5; the match to TRBD1 covers 7 bases. V lost 7 bases, J lost 6 bases, and 5 bases stayed unmatched. Per germline, CDR1 MNHEY and CDR2 SVGAGI. This CDR3 comprises 13 residues. In DNA, the CDR3 is TGTGCCAGCAAGGGACAGTGGGCCGGGGAGCTGTTTTTT. Residues: CASKGQWAGELFF.

The table lists this clonotype with a count of one. The junction differs from germline at one of its ends, possibly a read error. The rearrangement uses TRBV6-5 and TRBJ1-1; D is uncertain. The germline CDR1 and CDR2 sequences are MNHEY and SVGAGI. The CDR3 length is 13 residues. The CDR3 region is CASIPSSNTETFF. CDR3 coding DNA: TGTGCCAGCATCCCCTCCTCTAACACTGAAACTTTCTTT.

Remarks on this clonotype: A much larger clone lies one base from this, so it may be a read error. The gene calls are TRBV6-1 and TRBJ2-2, with D perhaps matching TRBD2 (6 bases). Germline CDR1 MNHNS, CDR2 SASEGT. This CDR3 comprises 14 residues. The CDR3 nucleotides are TGTGCCAGCAGTGAAATAGGGGCAGCCGGGGGGCTGTTTTTT. Translation gives CASSEIGAAGGLFF.

This chain joins TRBV5-6 and TRBJ1-2; D ambiguous. The germline V gene has CDR1 SGHDT and CDR2 YYEEEE. The CDR3 has 14 residues. V was shortened by 2 bases and J by 2 bases, with 10 bases between the two germline ends. Here the CDR3 DNA reads TGTGCCAGCAGCTTACGGTGCCAGAACTATGGCTACACCTTC. Protein: CASSLRCQNYGYTF.

Regarding this clonotype: The junction departs from the called germline gene at one end, perhaps through a read error. The chain uses TRBV11-2 and TRBJ2-6; 8 bases align to TRBD1. Germline V lookup: CDR1 SGHAT, CDR2 FQNNGV. This CDR3 comprises 21 residues. CDR3 sequence: CASSMGGDRGISLSGPNILTF. As DNA, the CDR3 is TGTGCCAGCAGCATGGGTGGAGACAGGGGCATTTCCCTCTCTGGGCCCAACATCCTGACTTTC.

With regard to this clonotype: Lacking the conserved final phenylalanine or tryptophan, this CDR3 likely reflects a read error. J is TRBJ1-5 and V is TRBV11-3; D unresolved. This CDR3 region has 15 residues. Germline CDR1 reads SGHNT; CDR2 reads YENEEA. The DNA of the CDR3 is TGTGCCAGCAGCTTAGATCTGAGGGTGGCTCAGTCCCAGCATTAT. Its protein product is CASSLDLRVAQSQHY.

This clonotype was recorded once. A junction boundary mismatches the germline segment, possibly from a read error. The rearrangement joins TRBV11-2 to TRBJ2-7; 12 bases line up with TRBD2. The CDR3 loop spans 16 amino acids. Germline V lookup: CDR1 SGHAT, CDR2 FQNNGV. The CDR3 region has the DNA TGTGCCAGCACCTTAGCCCCTAGCGGGGGGGTCTACGAGCAGTACTTC. Translated, it gives CASTLAPSGGVYEQYF. The full variable domain, with the rest looked up from reference TRBV11-2 and TRBJ2-7, is EAGVAQSPRYKIIEKRQSVAFWCNPISGHATLYWYQQILGQGPKLLIQFQNNGVVDDSQLPKDRFSAERLKGVDSTLKIQPAKLEDSAVYLCASTLAPSGGVYEQYFGPGTRLTVT.

This clonotype was recorded once. Here the CDR3 omits its conserved ending phenylalanine or tryptophan, so a read error is the likely source. J is TRBJ2-1 and V is TRBV5-1, with 8 bases lining up with TRBD2. V dropped 4 bases and J dropped 5; count of bases not matched to a gene: 8. Germline V gives CDR1 SGHRS, CDR2 YFSETQ. This CDR3 is 15 amino acids long. The CDR3 bases are TGCGCCAGCAGCGCGGGACTAGTGGGGAACAATGAGCAGTTCTCC. It encodes CASSAGLVGNNEQFS.

On this clonotype itself: Compared with germline, one end of the junction differs, possibly owing to a read error. J is TRBJ2-5 and V is TRBV11-2, with D possibly called TRBD1 or TRBD2 (6 bases each). CDR1 and CDR2 (germline): SGHAT, FQNNGV. The CDR3 is made up of 14 amino acids. CDR3 sequence: CASTFNGGQEIQYF. CDR3 nucleotides: TGTGCCAGCACCTTCAACGGGGGACAAGAGATCCAGTACTTC.

With respect to this clonotype: The germline gene is not matched at one end of the junction; a read error may be the cause. The chain joins TRBV30 to TRBJ2-5; D ambiguous. Germline-derived CDR1 and CDR2 are GTSNPN and SVGIG (reference sequence). There are 13 residues in the CDR3. CDR3 bases: TGTGCCTGGGCGAGAAGGGCGCAAGAGACCCAGTGCTTC. This encodes CAWARRAQETQCF. Together with reference TRBV30 and TRBJ2-5, the CDR3 gives the full variable domain: SQTIHQWPATLVQPVGSPLSLECTVEGTSNPNLYWYRQAAGRGLQLLFYSVGIGQISSEVPQNLSASRPQDRQFILSSKKLLLSDSGFYLCAWARRAQETQCFGPGTRLLVL.

As regards this clonotype: One end of the junction does not line up with germline, which may come from a read error. This chain connects TRBV5-5 to TRBJ2-5, with D possibly matching TRBD1 (5 bases). Germline V lookup: CDR1 SGHKS, CDR2 YYEKEE (reference sequence). The CDR3 contains 14 residues. The CDR3 sequence is CASSLARFQGTQYF. CDR3 nucleotides: TGTGCCAGTAGCTTGGCTCGGTTTCAGGGGACCCAGTACTTC.

About this clonotype itself: Relative to the germline gene, one junction end is altered; a read error may explain this. The rearrangement joins TRBV10-3 to TRBJ2-1, with a weak D call TRBD2 (6 bases). This CDR3 comprises 16 residues. The germline CDR1 and CDR2 sequences are ENHRY and SYGVKD. CDR3 DNA: TGTGCCATCAGTGACCCGGGAGAGTCATCGTACAATGAGCAATTCTTC. Translated: CAISDPGESSYNEQFF.

The table lists this clonotype with many counts. The chain has TRBV5-5 and TRBJ2-2; weak D call: TRBD2 (6 bases). V was clipped by 2 bases and J by 4 bases, with 12 bases between them. The CDR3 contains 15 residues. Germline V gene data show CDR1 as SGHKS and CDR2 as YYEKEE (reference sequence). CDR3 sequence: CASSFTGLSTGELFF. DNA of the CDR3: TGTGCCAGCAGCTTTACGGGACTGTCCACCGGGGAGCTGTTTTTT.

This clonotype has just a few counts. The germline gene is not matched at one end of the junction; a read error may be the cause. This chain connects TRBV6-5 to TRBJ2-7, with a weak D call TRBD1 (6 bases). The CDR3 has 16 amino acids. Germline loops: CDR1 MNHEY, CDR2 SVGAGI. The CDR3 sequence is CTSSYGGRGHTYEQYF. The CDR3 DNA reads as TGTACCAGCAGTTACGGAGGAAGGGGACATACCTACGAGCAGTACTTC.

Only a few counts were recorded for this clonotype. The junction departs from the called germline gene at one end, perhaps through a read error. This chain joins TRBV11-2 and TRBJ2-7; 11 positions agree with TRBD2. From germline, CDR1 is SGHAT and CDR2 FQNNGV. The length of the CDR3 is 20 residues. CDR3 sequence (DNA): TGTGCCAGCAGCTTGAGGGAGGGGAGGACTAGCGGGCTCAGTTCATACGAGCAGTGCTTC. Its protein is CASSLREGRTSGLSSYEQCF.

In the case of this clonotype: A read error may produce the germline difference seen at one junction end. This chain uses TRBV7-9 with TRBJ2-7; 10 nucleotides agree with TRBD2. The germline CDR1 and CDR2 sequences are SEHNR and FQNEAQ (reference sequence). CDR3 length: 15 amino acids. CDR3 coding DNA: TGTGCCAGCAGCCCCCTACTAGCGGGAAGCCGCGAGCAATACTTC. Protein: CASSPLLAGSREQYF.

Turning to this clonotype: As the CDR3 is not closed by the conserved phenylalanine or tryptophan, this likely results from a read error. It is unclear where the CDR3 begins or ends on the DNA, so no DNA is shown, and the CDR3 is as TCRdb lists it. The chain uses TRBV11-3 and TRBJ2-1. The CDR3 numbers 14 amino acids, ends counted. In germline, CDR1 is SGHNT, CDR2 YENEEA. CDR3 sequence reads: CASNLGVSNNEQLI.

Notes on this clonotype: One junction end does not reproduce the germline sequence, and a read error may be involved. The V and J genes are TRBV29-1 and TRBJ2-2; D perhaps matches TRBD2 (6 bases). In germline, CDR1 is SQVTM, CDR2 ANQGSEA. The CDR3 runs to 15 residues. The CDR3 coding sequence is TGCAACGTTGCGGGGAGTGTAGGGCGAACCGGGAAGCTGTTTTTT. It codes for CNVAGSVGRTGKLFF.

The chain carries TRBV11-3 and TRBJ1-1, with D unclear. The CDR3 covers 13 residues. V was clipped by 6 bases and J by 6 bases, with 14 bases between them. Germline V gene sequence: CDR1 SGHNT, CDR2 YENEEA. In nucleotides, the CDR3 is TGTGCCAGCAGTTTATGTCGAGACGCTGAAGCTTTCTTT. Residues: CASSLCRDAEAFF.

In the case of this clonotype: One end of the junction does not line up with germline, which may come from a read error. This rearrangement joins TRBV11-2 to TRBJ2-4; no clear D gene. CDR1 is SGHAT, CDR2 FQNNGV, per germline. The CDR3 has 15 residues. In DNA, the CDR3 is TGTGCCAGCACCACTTCGACGGTAGCCAAAAATATTCACTACTTC. This codes for CASTTSTVAKNIHYF.

This clonotype appeared once. The rearrangement links TRBV6-6 to TRBJ1-2, with D hard to call. The CDR3 has 16 amino acids. Trimming took 10 bases from V and 5 from J, leaving 26 bases between them. The V gene's germline CDR1 is MNHNY and CDR2 SVGAGI (reference sequence). The CDR3 coding sequence is TGTGCCATCAGCGAAGGTCCGGCCAGAGGAGGATATGGCTACACCTTC. Protein sequence: CAISEGPARGGYGYTF.

This chain connects TRBV29-1 to TRBJ1-1; no reliable D call. Trimming removed 5 bases from V and 3 bases from J, with 19 bases in between. This CDR3 spans 15 amino acids. CDR1 and CDR2 (germline): SQVTM, ANQGSEA. This chain's CDR3 is CSVRAGWETDTEAFF. CDR3 bases: TGCAGCGTTCGGGCGGGGTGGGAAACGGACACTGAAGCTTTCTTT.